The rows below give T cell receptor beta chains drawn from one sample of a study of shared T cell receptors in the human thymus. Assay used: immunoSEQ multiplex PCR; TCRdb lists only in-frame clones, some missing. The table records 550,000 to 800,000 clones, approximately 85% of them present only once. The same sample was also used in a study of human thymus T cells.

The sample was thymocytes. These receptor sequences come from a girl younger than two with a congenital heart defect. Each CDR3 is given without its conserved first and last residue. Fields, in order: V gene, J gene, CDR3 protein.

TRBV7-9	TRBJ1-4	ASSPSGFGANEKLF
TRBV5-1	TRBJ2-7	ASSHSGQEVYEQY
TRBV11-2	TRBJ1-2	ASSPRTGGGYGYT
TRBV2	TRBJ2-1	ASILRGFNEQF
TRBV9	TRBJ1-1	ASSVVGQGAAEAF
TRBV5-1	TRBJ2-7	ASSLVGGEQY
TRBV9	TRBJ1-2	ASSVGGYYGYT
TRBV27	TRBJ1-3	ASRGDKDTGNTIY
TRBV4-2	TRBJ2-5	ASSQEASGGTWQETQY
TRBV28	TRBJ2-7	ASSGDRARYEQY
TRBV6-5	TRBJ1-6	ASRGGQGHSPLH
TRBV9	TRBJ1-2	ASSVAVRQDGHGYT
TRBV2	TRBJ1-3	ASSEFTGPAGNTIY
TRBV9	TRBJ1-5	ASSVDADRRNQPQH
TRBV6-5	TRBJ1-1	ASSYPPPGTEAF
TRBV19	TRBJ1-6	ASSIRGNNSPLH
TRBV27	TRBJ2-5	ASSFGRGGKETQY
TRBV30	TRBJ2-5	AWSGVASQETQY
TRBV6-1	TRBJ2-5	ASSEAGVETQY
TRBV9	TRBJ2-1	ASSVASGLSSPASYNEQF
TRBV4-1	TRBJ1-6	ASSQVGTGAGDRRFPLH
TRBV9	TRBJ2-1	ASSVVPPSGGETYNEQF
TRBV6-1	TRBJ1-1	ASSESGGGTEAF
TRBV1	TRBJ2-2	TSSQGDLTSGGYTGELF
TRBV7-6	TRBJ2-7	ASSLAWGREQY
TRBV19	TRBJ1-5	ASRGQVNQPQH
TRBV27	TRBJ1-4	ASTRYLPDSTNEKLF
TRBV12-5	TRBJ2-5	ASGGSQETQY
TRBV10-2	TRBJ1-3	ASGGTGSRNTIY
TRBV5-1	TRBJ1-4	ASSLTRTGVLGNEKLF
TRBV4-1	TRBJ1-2	ASSHPTPAGSYGYT
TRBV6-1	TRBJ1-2	ASSEGEGANYGYT
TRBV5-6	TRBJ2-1	ASSSPRGRGNNEQF
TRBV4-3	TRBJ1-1	ASSQGQGEAF
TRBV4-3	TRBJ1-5	ASSQDLAGFSNQPQH
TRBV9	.	ASSVAGARSETQY
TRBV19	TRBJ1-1	ASRSVTEAF
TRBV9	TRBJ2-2	ASSVAVTGSTGELF
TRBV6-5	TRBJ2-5	ASSYSLRGEETQY
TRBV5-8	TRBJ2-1	ASSRGPGAYNEQF
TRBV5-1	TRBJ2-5	ASSLNRGWETQY
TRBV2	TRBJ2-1	ASSGRWGDNEQF
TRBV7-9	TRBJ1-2	ASSYPGTGYGYT
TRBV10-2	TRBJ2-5	ASSDPGEGAGGETQY
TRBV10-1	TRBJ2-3	ASSNFSTSGGTDTQY
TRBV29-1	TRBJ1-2	SVGTADGRGDGYT
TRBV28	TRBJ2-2	ASSLVPTGGNTGELF
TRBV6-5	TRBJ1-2	ASRAGNYGYT
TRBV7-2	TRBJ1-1	ASSLDGQGPEAEAF
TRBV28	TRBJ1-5	ASSLYDSSNQPQH
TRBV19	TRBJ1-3	ASSKPGAGNTIY
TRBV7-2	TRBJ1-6	ASSLVKGGGAYNSPLH
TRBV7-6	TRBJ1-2	ASSPAPMSGYT
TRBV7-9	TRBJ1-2	ASSLGGIFGQGSGGYT
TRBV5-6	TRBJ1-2	ASSSTDYGYT
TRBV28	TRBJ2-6	ASSPGRGTPSSGANVLT
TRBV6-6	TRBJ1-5	ASTKTGSCNQPQH
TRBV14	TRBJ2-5	ASSQGAWLAGAQETQY
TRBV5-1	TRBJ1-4	ASSVGDLLPGANEKLF
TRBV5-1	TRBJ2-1	ASSPNGGREQF